This section outlines one T cell receptor (beta chain) sequence together with its context. This sample was taken from a study of preoperative IRX-2 immunotherapy in early breast cancer. The repertoire was sequenced with immunoSEQ multiplex PCR; TCRdb's copy has only in-frame clones and lacks some. The repertoire consists of fewer than 25,000 clones, with 70% to 90% occurring once and the leading ten covering 25% to 35%. The CDR3 covers 11 residues. CDR1 is MNHNS, CDR2 SASEGT, per germline. Trimming left V 7 bases short and J 6 bases short, with 6 bases between. Indicated treatment: preoperative locoregional IRX-2 cytokine immunotherapy. Preoperative locoregional IRX-2 cytokine immunotherapy was tested in the phase Ib source study.

The chain recombines TRBV6-1 with TRBJ2-2; D call uncertain. This specimen was tumor tissue, taken after IRX-2 immunotherapy. The TCR was taken from a human donor with breast cancer. The CDR3, as DNA: TGTGCCAGCACCTGGTCCGGGGAGCTGTTTTTT. Its translation is CASTWSGELFF.